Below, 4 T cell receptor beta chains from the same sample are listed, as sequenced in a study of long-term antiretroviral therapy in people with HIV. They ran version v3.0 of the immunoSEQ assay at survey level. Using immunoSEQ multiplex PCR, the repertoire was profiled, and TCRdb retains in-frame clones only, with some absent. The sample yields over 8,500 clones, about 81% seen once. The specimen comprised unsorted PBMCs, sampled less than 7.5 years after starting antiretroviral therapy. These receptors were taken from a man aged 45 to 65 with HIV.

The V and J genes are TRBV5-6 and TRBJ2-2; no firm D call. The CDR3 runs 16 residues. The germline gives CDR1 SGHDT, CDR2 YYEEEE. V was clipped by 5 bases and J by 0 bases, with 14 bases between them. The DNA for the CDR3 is TGTGCCAGCAGGGCTGACGACTTTTCGAACACCGGGGAGCTGTTTTTT. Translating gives CASRADDFSNTGELFF.

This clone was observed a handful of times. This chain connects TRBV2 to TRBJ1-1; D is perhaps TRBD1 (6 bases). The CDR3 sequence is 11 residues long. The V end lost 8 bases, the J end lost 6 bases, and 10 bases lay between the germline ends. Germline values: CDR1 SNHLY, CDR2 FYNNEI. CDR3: CASSQGPEAFF. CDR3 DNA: TGTGCCAGCTCACAGGGTCCTGAAGCTTTCTTT.

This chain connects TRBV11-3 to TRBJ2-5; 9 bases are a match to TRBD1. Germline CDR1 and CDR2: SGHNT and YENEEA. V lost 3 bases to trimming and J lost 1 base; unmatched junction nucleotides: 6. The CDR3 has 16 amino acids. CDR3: CASSFLTGGLQETQYF. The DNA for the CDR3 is TGTGCCAGCAGCTTCCTGACAGGGGGACTCCAAGAGACCCAGTACTTC.

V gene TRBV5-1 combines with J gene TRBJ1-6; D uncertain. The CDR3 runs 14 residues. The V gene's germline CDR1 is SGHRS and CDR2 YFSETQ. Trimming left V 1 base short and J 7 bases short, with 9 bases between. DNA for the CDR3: TGCGCCAGCAGCTTGTCGGTCCTCAATTCACCCCTCCACTTT. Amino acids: CASSLSVLNSPLHF. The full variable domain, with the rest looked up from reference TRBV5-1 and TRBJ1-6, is KAGVTQTPRYLIKTRGQQVTLSCSPISGHRSVSWYQQTPGQGLQFLFEYFSETQRNKGNFPGRFSGRQFSNSRSEMNVSTLELGDSALYLCASSLSVLNSPLHFGNGTRLTVT.